Following are 32 T cell receptor beta chains from one sample sequenced in a study of OX40 agonist ivuxolimab in advanced cancers. This table comes from immunoSEQ multiplex PCR, and its TCRdb copy is limited to in-frame clones, with some not included. In the table there are 41,000 or so clones, about 87% of which are singletons. The sample was CD4+ or CD8+ T cells sorted from blood, taken in a trial of the OX40 agonist ivuxolimab. The source is an adult with an advanced solid tumor such as melanoma, head and neck, liver or kidney cancer.

The chain links TRBV5-5 to TRBJ2-2; 10 bases agree with TRBD1. The germline CDR1 and CDR2 sequences are SGHKS and YYEKEE (reference sequence). V shed 0 bases, J shed 5 bases, and the junction held 7 bases outside the gene matches. The CDR3 extends over 17 amino acids. CDR3 residues: CASSLVFGTGVTGELFF. For the CDR3, the DNA is TGTGCCAGCAGCTTGGTATTCGGGACAGGGGTTACCGGGGAGCTGTTTTTT.

The CDR3 protein is CASSSLQGAGETQYF. DNA of the CDR3: TGTGCCAGTAGTAGCCTACAGGGGGCGGGAGAGACCCAGTACTTC. The chain combines TRBV19 with TRBJ2-5; 9 bases are shared with TRBD1. V dropped 4 bases and J dropped 4; count of bases not matched to a gene: 7. The CDR3 runs 15 residues. Per germline, CDR1 LNHDA and CDR2 SQIVND (reference sequence).

The table lists this clone with a count of one. The chain links TRBV5-5 to TRBJ1-2, with 9 positions matching TRBD1. Germline CDR1 reads SGHKS; CDR2 reads YYEKEE (reference sequence). This CDR3 contains 15 residues. V gave up 0 bases and J gave up 7 bases; unmatched junction bases: 7. CDR3 loop: CASSLAGTGWAGYTF. In nucleotides, the CDR3 is TGTGCCAGCAGCTTGGCCGGGACAGGGTGGGCTGGCTACACCTTC.

This chain uses TRBV6-5 with TRBJ1-1; 8 nucleotides line up with TRBD1. This CDR3 spans 13 amino acids. Germline CDR1 MNHEY, CDR2 SVGAGI. The V and J ends lost 6 bases and 1 base, in that order; junction bases with no gene match: 1. The CDR3 reads CASRGTGNTEAFF. DNA of the CDR3: TGTGCCAGCAGAGGGACAGGGAACACTGAAGCTTTCTTT.

The V and J genes are TRBV2 and TRBJ2-5; 8 positions agree with TRBD1. V lost 0 bases and J lost 5; bases outside the gene matches: 5. The CDR3 has 15 residues. Germline values: CDR1 SNHLY, CDR2 FYNNEI. The CDR3 DNA is TGTGCCAGCAGTGAAGCCAGGGGGCGCAGGGAGACCCAGTACTTC. It yields the protein CASSEARGRRETQYF.

J is TRBJ2-3 and V is TRBV20-1; D remains ambiguous. The CDR3 runs to 11 residues. V lost 0 bases, J lost 13 bases, and 11 bases lay in between. In germline, CDR1 is DFQATT, CDR2 SNEGSKA (reference sequence). CDR3 sequence: CSARDAFREYF. Written as DNA, the CDR3 is TGCAGTGCTAGAGACGCTTTTAGGGAGTATTTT.

CDR3 DNA: TGCAGCGTTGGTGAGACTAGTGGTCCGGGTGAGCAGTTCTTC. Its translation: CSVGETSGPGEQFF. J is TRBJ2-1 and V is TRBV29-1; TRBD2 is a possible D gene (6 bases). Germline values: CDR1 SQVTM, CDR2 ANQGSEA. The ends were cut back, 4 bases at V and 9 bases at J, with 19 bases in the middle. The CDR3 extends over 14 amino acids.

The rearrangement links TRBV19 to TRBJ1-6; TRBD1 matches at 8 bases. The CDR3 is made up of 17 amino acids. V trimming: 5 bases; J trimming: 6 bases; junction bases outside the gene matches: 12. CDR1 is LNHDA, CDR2 SQIVND, per germline (reference sequence). The CDR3 loop reads CASSSDRGLALNSPLHF. CDR3 bases: TGTGCCAGTAGTTCTGACAGGGGCCTGGCACTTAATTCACCCCTCCACTTT.

This clone was observed a handful of times. V usage is TRBV5-5 and J usage is TRBJ2-7; TRBD1 matches 9 bases. CDR1 and CDR2 (germline): SGHKS, YYEKEE (reference sequence). The CDR3 length is 16 residues. The V and J ends lost 6 bases and 3 bases, in that order; junction bases with no gene match: 13. CDR3 residues: CASNPRRDRVLYEQYF. The CDR3, as DNA: TGTGCCAGCAACCCTCGGAGGGACAGGGTTCTCTACGAGCAGTACTTC.

CDR3 protein: CARQGGDTDTQYF. The CDR3 DNA is TGTGCCCGACAGGGAGGAGACACAGATACGCAGTATTTT. V and J are TRBV30 and TRBJ2-3; D is possibly TRBD1 (7 bases). CDR1 is GTSNPN and CDR2 is SVGIG in the germline V gene (reference sequence). The V end was cut by 8 bases, the J end by 2 bases, with 14 bases between. The CDR3 is 13 residues long.

The CDR3 reads CASSPLITDTQYF. The CDR3 bases are TGTGCCAGCTCACCTCTAATAACAGATACGCAGTATTTT. The V and J genes are TRBV18 and TRBJ2-3, with D hard to call. The CDR3 extends over 13 amino acids. V lost 3 bases, J lost 3 bases, and 7 bases lay in between. The germline V gene has CDR1 KGHSH and CDR2 LQKENI. The full variable domain, rest sourced from reference TRBV18 and TRBJ2-3, is NAGVMQNPRHLVRRRGQEARLRCSPMKGHSHVYWYRQLPEEGLKFMVYLQKENIIDESGMPKERFSAEFPKEGPSILRIQQVVRGDSAAYFCASSPLITDTQYFGPGTRLTVL.

This chain connects TRBV4-2 to TRBJ2-1, with a possible D match to TRBD2 (5 bases). CDR3 length equals 16 residues. Germline CDR1 reads LGHNA; CDR2 reads YNFKEQ. V was clipped by 1 base and J by 5 bases, with 15 bases between them. The CDR3: CASSQGLAWSHNEQFF. CDR3 sequence (DNA): TGTGCCAGCAGCCAAGGCCTAGCATGGTCACACAATGAGCAGTTCTTC.

The V call is TRBV7-9, the J call TRBJ1-1; 9 positions agree with TRBD1. With V trimmed by 6 bases and J by 6 bases, 5 bases remained unmatched. Germline V lookup: CDR1 SEHNR, CDR2 FQNEAQ (reference sequence). This CDR3 has 13 amino acids. CDR3 sequence reads: CASRQQGASEAFF. The CDR3 region has the DNA TGTGCCAGCAGACAACAGGGGGCGTCTGAAGCTTTCTTT. Together with reference TRBV7-9 and TRBJ1-1, the CDR3 gives the full variable domain: DTGVSQNPRHKITKRGQNVTFRCDPISEHNRLYWYRQTLGQGPEFLTYFQNEAQLEKSRLLSDRFSAERPKGSFSTLEIQRTEQGDSAMYLCASRQQGASEAFFGQGTRLTVV.

The rearrangement links TRBV28 to TRBJ2-1, with TRBD2 identical over 9 bases. Trimming cost V 9 bases and J 2 bases; bases outside gene matches: 5. This CDR3 region has 14 residues. Germline values: CDR1 MDHEN, CDR2 SYDVKM. DNA for the CDR3: TGTGCCAGTAAGCGGGAGGTAGCCTACAATGAGCAGTTCTTC. This encodes CASKREVAYNEQFF.

V and J are TRBV29-1 and TRBJ2-7; 8 bases match TRBD2. The J segment lost 3 bases and the V segment lost 5 bases, leaving 6 bases of the junction unmatched. This CDR3 is 13 amino acids long. CDR1 SQVTM and CDR2 ANQGSEA come from the germline V gene. DNA for the CDR3: TGCAGCGTTAAGGTAGCGGGGCGCTACGAGCAGTACTTC. This gives the protein CSVKVAGRYEQYF.

This clone was found once. The genes are TRBV30 and TRBJ1-6; D gene ambiguous. The ends were cut back, 2 bases at V and 9 bases at J, with 11 bases in the middle. The CDR3 runs to 13 residues. Germline values: CDR1 GTSNPN, CDR2 SVGIG (reference sequence). For the CDR3, the DNA is TGTGCCTGGAGTAGGCCCTACAGTTCACCCCTCCACTTT. This sequence encodes CAWSRPYSSPLHF.

The chain has TRBV19 and TRBJ2-2; 8 nucleotides match TRBD2. V shed 8 bases, J shed 13 bases, and the junction held 9 bases outside the gene matches. The CDR3 contains 12 residues. In germline, CDR1 is LNHDA, CDR2 SQIVND (reference sequence). CDR3 nucleotides: TGTGCCAGTCTAATCCAGCGGGAGAGGCTGTTTTTT. Protein product: CASLIQRERLFF.

V gene TRBV6-1 combines with J gene TRBJ1-3; D remains ambiguous. Germline V gene lookup returns CDR1 MNHNS and CDR2 SASEGT. This CDR3 has 13 residues. The V and J ends lost 6 bases and 0 bases respectively, with 6 bases between them. The CDR3 DNA sequence: TGTGCCAGCAGAAGGGCCTCTGGAAACACCATATATTTT. Residues: CASRRASGNTIYF.

The gene calls are TRBV9 and TRBJ1-1; D gene unclear. This CDR3 region has 13 residues. Trimming took 4 bases from V and 1 from J, leaving 8 bases between them. Germline V gene sequence: CDR1 SGDLS, CDR2 YYNGEE. This CDR3 reads CASSSNSNTEAFF. Here the CDR3 DNA reads TGTGCCAGCAGCTCTAATTCGAACACTGAAGCTTTCTTT.

The chain combines TRBV4-3 with TRBJ1-5; no definite D call. Deletions cut 4 bases from V and 1 base from J, with 11 bases between. The V gene's germline CDR1 is LGHNA and CDR2 YSLEER. CDR3 size: 15 residues. The CDR3 nucleotides read TGCGCCAGCAGCCCGTCCGGGGTAAGCAATCAGCCCCAGCATTTT. Protein product: CASSPSGVSNQPQHF.

This chain uses TRBV9 with TRBJ2-5; D possibly matches TRBD1 or TRBD2 (5 bases each). Gene TRBJ2-7 matches the end of the DNA better, so the J call may be wrong. Germline CDR1 reads SGDLS; CDR2 reads YYNGEE. The CDR3 consists of 14 residues. DNA of the CDR3: TGTGCCAGCAGCGCCCGGGACGGATTATACGAGCAGTACTTC. Its protein is CASSARDGLYEQYF.

The chain has TRBV6-4 and TRBJ1-2; D possibly corresponds to TRBD1 (6 bases). With 8 bases removed from V and 8 bases from J, the gap between germline ends came to 18 bases. CDR3 length: 13 residues. CDR1 and CDR2 from the germline V gene are MRHNA and SNTAGT. CDR3 loop: CASSATTGRGYTF. For the CDR3, the DNA is TGTGCCAGCTCCGCCACCACAGGGCGAGGCTACACCTTC.

This clone was seen once. The chain uses TRBV4-1 and TRBJ2-7; perhaps TRBD2 as D (6 bases). The CDR3 runs to 14 residues. Looked up from germline, CDR1 is MGHRA and CDR2 is YSYEKL. V shed 5 bases and J shed 3 bases, with 14 bases lying between them. The CDR3 protein is CASSGTLNYYEQYF. CDR3 nucleotides: TGCGCCAGCAGCGGGACTCTCAACTACTACGAGCAGTACTTC.

The V and J genes are TRBV7-9 and TRBJ2-5; D is unresolved. CDR1 and CDR2 from the germline V gene are SEHNR and FQNEAQ (reference sequence). V lost 5 bases to trimming and J lost 4 bases, with 17 bases between them. The CDR3 has 15 amino acids. CDR3 residues: CASSPAGSLVETQYF. DNA of the CDR3: TGTGCCAGCAGCCCCGCCGGCTCCCTGGTAGAGACCCAGTACTTC.

This chain links TRBV6-1 with TRBJ2-5; D uncertain. The CDR3 is made up of 11 amino acids. CDR1 is MNHNS and CDR2 is SASEGT in the germline V gene. V shed 4 bases and J shed 2 bases, with 2 bases lying between them. CDR3 amino acids: CASSVQETQYF. The CDR3 coding sequence is TGTGCCAGCAGTGTACAAGAGACCCAGTACTTC.

This chain connects TRBV7-6 to TRBJ2-5; TRBD1 matches at 9 bases. V lost 5 bases to trimming and J lost 3 bases; unmatched junction nucleotides: 7. Germline values: CDR1 SGHVS, CDR2 FNYEAQ. The CDR3 sequence is 15 residues long. The CDR3 reads CASSVTGTGKETQYF. CDR3 bases: TGTGCCAGCAGCGTCACCGGGACAGGGAAAGAGACCCAGTACTTC.

The V gene is TRBV15, the J gene TRBJ1-3, with 10 positions matching TRBD1. Germline V gene data show CDR1 as LNHNV and CDR2 as YYDKDF (reference sequence). The CDR3 length is 13 residues. V was clipped by 8 bases and J by 8 bases; unmatched bases: 6. Here the CDR3 DNA reads TGTGCCACCGGCCGGGACAGGGGTTACACCATATATTTT. Amino acid sequence: CATGRDRGYTIYF.

This clone has only a few counts. J is TRBJ2-7 and V is TRBV2; 8 bases line up with TRBD1. CDR3 length: 14 amino acids. Per germline, CDR1 SNHLY and CDR2 FYNNEI. With 6 bases clipped from V and 0 bases from J, the junction kept 4 bases outside the gene matches. The CDR3 sequence: CASSRQGSSYEQYF. The CDR3 nucleotides are TGTGCCAGCAGCCGACAGGGGTCCTCCTACGAGCAGTACTTC.

This clone has only one observation. The V call is TRBV5-1, the J call TRBJ2-2; unclear D gene. Germline CDR1 reads SGHRS; CDR2 reads YFSETQ. V was cut by 1 base and J by 1 base, with 8 bases left in between. This CDR3 is built from 15 residues. CDR3 sequence: CASSLFDLNTGELFF. In DNA form, the CDR3 reads TGCGCCAGCAGCTTGTTTGATTTGAACACCGGGGAGCTGTTTTTT.

The table lists this clone with a count of one. The chain links TRBV18 to TRBJ2-7; D is possibly TRBD1 (5 bases). This CDR3 contains 13 residues. V lost 3 bases and J 2 bases, leaving 8 bases between the germline ends. Germline-derived CDR1 and CDR2 are KGHSH and LQKENI. The CDR3 is CASSPRGTYEQYF. CDR3 DNA: TGTGCCAGCTCACCTAGGGGTACCTACGAGCAGTACTTC.

V usage is TRBV7-9 and J usage is TRBJ1-1; a possible D gene is TRBD1 (5 bases). The CDR3 runs 13 residues. Germline values: CDR1 SEHNR, CDR2 FQNEAQ (reference sequence). The V end was cut by 9 bases, the J end by 1 base, with 12 bases between. DNA for the CDR3: TGTGCCAGTCGTTTGGGGGGGAACACTGAAGCTTTCTTT. Amino acids: CASRLGGNTEAFF.

The V and J genes are TRBV2 and TRBJ1-1; possible D gene TRBD1, 6 bases. Germline CDR1 and CDR2: SNHLY and FYNNEI. V dropped 4 bases and J dropped 5 bases, with 14 bases sitting between them. The CDR3 extends over 14 amino acids. CDR3 bases: TGTGCCAGCAGTGTGGCCAGGGGCCGAACTGAAGCTTTCTTT. Translated: CASSVARGRTEAFF. The full variable domain, in which reference TRBV2 and TRBJ1-1 provide the parts outside the CDR3, is EPEVTQTPSHQVTQMGQEVILRCVPISNHLYFYWYRQILGQKVEFLVSFYNNEISEKSEIFDDQFSVERPDGSNFTLKIRSTKLEDSAMYFCASSVARGRTEAFFGQGTRLTVV.